Shown below are 8 T cell receptor beta chains from a single sample sequenced in a study of HIV-infected children after antiretroviral therapy interruption. RNA-based 3' RACE libraries used unique molecular identifiers. TCRdb redid the calling of the 3' RACE reads with MiXCR, one entry per CDR3 protein. The sample has 45,000 to 50,000 distinct CDR3 sequences, 4.3% seen once. The sample's treatment: PENTA 11 planned treatment interruption arm or continuous ART arm. The sequenced sample was CD45RA+ CD4+ T cells from PBMCs, pooled from several time points, obtained from a donor given antiretroviral therapy, either interrupted or continuous. Indicated subset: naive CD4+ CD45RA+ CD45RO- T cells. The receptors here all came from a pool of human donors with HIV.

This clonotype was counted ten times or more. The chain carries TRBV12-3 or TRBV12-4 and TRBJ1-3; TRBD1 is a possible D gene (6 bases). The V end was cut by 2 bases, the J end by 3 bases, with 17 bases between. The CDR3 loop spans 17 amino acids. The CDR3 bases are TGTGCCAGCAGTTTAAGGGGGGCCCCCGGAGATGGAAACACCATATATTTT. Translated: CASSLRGAPGDGNTIYF.

This clonotype was recorded many times. CDR3 in amino acids: CSARGVSWDIQYF. In nucleotides, the CDR3 is TGCAGTGCTAGAGGGGTTTCTTGGGACATTCAGTACTTC. The chain is built from TRBV20-1 and TRBJ2-4; D is undetermined. Germline V CDR1 and CDR2: DFQATT, SNEGSKA (reference sequence). The CDR3 consists of 13 residues. V lost 1 base, J lost 8 bases, and 12 bases lay in between.

This clonotype appeared many times. V usage is TRBV19 and J usage is TRBJ1-4; a possible D gene is TRBD1 (5 bases). The CDR3 sequence is 16 residues long. Germline CDR1 and CDR2: LNHDA and SQIVND (reference sequence). Trimming took 6 bases from V and 0 from J, leaving 14 bases between them. DNA of the CDR3: TGTGCCAGTAGAAACATCCTGGGGGCAACTAATGAAAAACTGTTTTTT. Translated, it gives CASRNILGATNEKLFF.

This clonotype was counted many times. This sequence joins TRBV27 and TRBJ2-7, with 9 nucleotides matching TRBD1. Germline CDR1 and CDR2: MNHEY and SMNVEV (reference sequence). The CDR3 contains 15 residues. The trim removed 8 bases at V and 3 bases at J, leaving 11 bases unmatched. The CDR3 DNA follows: TGTGCCAGCTCGAAGTCCGGACAGGGGAACTACGAGCAGTACTTC. Protein product: CASSKSGQGNYEQYF.

This clonotype was counted at least ten times. The gene calls are TRBV20-1 and TRBJ2-7; 9 positions agree with TRBD2. The V gene end was trimmed by 3 bases and the J gene end by 2 bases; junction bases not matched to a gene: 5. CDR3 length: 14 residues. Germline V CDR1 and CDR2: DFQATT, SNEGSKA (reference sequence). CDR3 DNA sequence: TGCAGTGCTAGCTTGGCGGGGGGGCCCTACGAGCAGTACTTC. Its protein product is CSASLAGGPYEQYF.

The chain has TRBV12-3 or TRBV12-4 and TRBJ1-1; 8 bases fit TRBD1. The CDR3 loop spans 16 amino acids. V was pared by 1 base and J by 2 bases, with 6 bases of the junction left unmatched. CDR3 region: CASSLGGRGPNTEAFF. CDR3 in DNA: TGTGCCAGCAGTTTAGGAGGCAGGGGGCCCAACACTGAAGCTTTCTTT.

This clonotype was observed many times. The rearrangement uses TRBV29-1 and TRBJ2-3; TRBD2 aligns across 15 bases. Trimming at V came to 7 bases and at J to 2 bases, leaving 4 bases not matched to a gene. Per germline, CDR1 SQVTM and CDR2 ANQGSEA. The CDR3 consists of 15 residues. CDR3 sequence: CSGGTSGGSTDTQYF. The CDR3 DNA reads as TGCAGCGGAGGGACTAGCGGGGGGTCCACAGATACGCAGTATTTT.

The chain carries TRBV5-1 and TRBJ1-6; TRBD1 agrees at 7 bases. J gave up 6 bases and V 4 bases, and 4 bases lay outside the gene matches. The CDR3 loop spans 14 amino acids. Germline V gives CDR1 SGHRS, CDR2 YFSETQ. CDR3 nucleotide sequence: TGCGCCAGCAGCACGGGACAGTTTAATTCACCCCTCCACTTT. Encoded protein: CASSTGQFNSPLHF.